What follows is one TCR beta chain and its context. PCR was performed a second time for about 7 to 12 cycles using a sample-barcoded 5' primer and a J-beta primer mix. TCRdb processed the 5' RACE reads anew with MiXCR; each CDR3 protein has one entry. The data show 1.4 million to 1.5 million distinct CDR3 sequences, 42% seen once. CDR1 and CDR2 (germline): DFQATT, SNEGSKA (reference sequence). With 6 bases removed from V and 0 bases from J, the gap between germline ends came to 18 bases. There are 15 residues in the CDR3. This sample was taken from a study of blood T cells in healthy people across ages. Overall study context: The capture of about one barcoded beta molecule per two T cells was achieved by template switching.

The sequenced sample consisted of blood. The origin of this receptor is a woman between 18 and 29 years old in good health. The chain employs TRBV20-1 and TRBJ2-7; D might be TRBD2 (7 bases). This CDR3 is CSAPTGGQSSYEQYF. Written as DNA, the CDR3 is TGCAGTGCACCGACCGGGGGGCAGAGCTCCTACGAGCAGTACTTC.